These 28 T cell receptor beta chains share one sample of origin, sequenced in a study of blood T cell repertoires in COVID-19. Data came from immunoSEQ multiplex PCR; TCRdb stores just in-frame clones and leaves some out. This table holds 220,000 or so clones, 82% found once. The sequenced material came from PBMCs or T cells enriched from blood (not recorded which). The source of these receptors is a woman aged 60-75 years who had recovered from COVID-19.

V usage is TRBV25-1 and J usage is TRBJ2-3; 11 bases map to TRBD2. After removal of 0 bases from V and 6 bases from J, the junction contained 11 bases not matched to a gene. CDR3 length equals 18 residues. Looked up from germline, CDR1 is MGHDK and CDR2 is SYGVNS. CDR3 loop: CASSEYPVTSGSTDTQYF. Here the CDR3 DNA reads TGTGCCAGCAGTGAATACCCCGTAACTAGCGGGAGTACGGATACGCAGTATTTT. Full variable domain (rest looked up from reference TRBV25-1 and TRBJ2-3): EADIYQTPRYLVIGTGKKITLECSQTMGHDKMYWYQQDPGMELHLIHYSYGVNSTEKGDLSSESTVSRIRTEHFPLTLESARPSHTSQYLCASSEYPVTSGSTDTQYFGPGTRLTVL.

This chain joins TRBV13 and TRBJ1-3; TRBD1 matches at 8 bases. The CDR3 totals 15 residues. Germline CDR1 PRHDT, CDR2 FYEKMQ (reference sequence). V lost 4 bases to trimming and J lost 4 bases; unmatched junction nucleotides: 6. The CDR3 DNA sequence: TGTGCCAGCAGCTCGAGCCGGACAGGGGGAAACACCATATATTTT. This sequence encodes CASSSSRTGGNTIYF. The full variable domain, rest sourced from reference TRBV13 and TRBJ1-3, is AAGVIQSPRHLIKEKRETATLKCYPIPRHDTVYWYQQGPGQDPQFLISFYEKMQSDKGSIPDRFSAQQFSDYHSELNMSSLELGDSALYFCASSSSRTGGNTIYFGEGSWLTVV.

This sequence joins TRBV7-9 and TRBJ2-5, with 16 bases that match TRBD2. CDR1 and CDR2 (germline): SEHNR, FQNEAQ (reference sequence). V lost 3 bases to trimming and J lost 2 bases; unmatched junction nucleotides: 6. CDR3 length: 18 amino acids. CDR3 protein: CASSLAGLAGGIQETQYF. The CDR3 DNA reads as TGTGCCAGCAGCTTGGCGGGACTAGCGGGGGGGATACAAGAGACCCAGTACTTC. Based on the CDR3 plus reference TRBV7-9 and TRBJ2-5, the full variable domain is DTGVSQNPRHKITKRGQNVTFRCDPISEHNRLYWYRQTLGQGPEFLTYFQNEAQLEKSRLLSDRFSAERPKGSFSTLEIQRTEQGDSAMYLCASSLAGLAGGIQETQYFGPGTRLLVL.

The rearrangement uses TRBV5-6 and TRBJ2-2, with D unclear. The CDR3 consists of 18 residues. Germline V lookup: CDR1 SGHDT, CDR2 YYEEEE. Trimming stripped 4 bases from V and 3 bases from J, with 22 bases between. DNA for the CDR3: TGTGCCAGCAGCAGTCAATACTTACACACCGACTACACCGGGGAGCTGTTTTTT. Translating it yields CASSSQYLHTDYTGELFF. Complete variable domain (other parts from reference TRBV5-6 and TRBJ2-2): DAGVTQSPTHLIKTRGQQVTLRCSPKSGHDTVSWYQQALGQGPQFIFQYYEEEERQRGNFPDRFSGHQFPNYSSELNVNALLLGDSALYLCASSSQYLHTDYTGELFFGEGSRLTVL.

This clone is a singleton in its sample. The V call is TRBV19, the J call TRBJ2-5; possible D gene TRBD2, 5 bases. CDR3 length equals 14 residues. Trimming left V 4 bases short and J 1 base short, with 10 bases between. Germline V gene data show CDR1 as LNHDA and CDR2 as SQIVND (reference sequence). The CDR3 sequence is CASSTAGIQETQYF. The CDR3, as DNA: TGTGCCAGTAGTACCGCCGGGATCCAAGAGACCCAGTACTTC.

The gene calls are TRBV3-1 (or the pseudogene TRBV3-2) and TRBJ2-7; maybe TRBD1 (5 bases). V was shortened by 1 base and J by 0 bases, with 7 bases between the two germline ends. The CDR3 is 14 residues long. Germline CDR1 reads LGHDT; CDR2 reads YNNKEL (reference sequence). CDR3 amino acids: CASSQVDSSYEQYF. As DNA, the CDR3 is TGTGCCAGCAGCCAAGTAGACAGCTCCTACGAGCAGTACTTC.

Details on this clone: This specimen includes other DNA sequences encoding the same CDR3. The chain carries TRBV2 and TRBJ1-1; D unresolved. The germline V gene encodes CDR1 SNHLY and CDR2 FYNNEI. V was clipped by 3 bases and J by 1 base, with 9 bases between them. The CDR3 length is 14 residues. CDR3 in DNA: TGTGCCAGCAGTGACCGGGTTCGGAACACTGAAGCTTTCTTT. Encoded protein: CASSDRVRNTEAFF.

The chain has TRBV27 and TRBJ2-2; D gene uncertain. The ends were cut back, 6 bases at V and 6 bases at J, with 11 bases in the middle. This CDR3 is built from 13 residues. Germline V gives CDR1 MNHEY, CDR2 SMNVEV (reference sequence). The chain's CDR3 is CASSTRWPGELFF. CDR3 in DNA: TGTGCCAGCAGCACCCGTTGGCCCGGGGAGCTGTTTTTT.

This clone has ten or more counts. The V gene is TRBV25-1, the J gene TRBJ1-1, with unresolved D. Germline V lookup: CDR1 MGHDK, CDR2 SYGVNS. Trimming removed 3 bases from V and 10 bases from J, with 9 bases in between. This CDR3 is 11 amino acids long. The chain's CDR3 is CASSDRQVAFF. CDR3 DNA sequence: TGTGCCAGCAGTGACAGGCAGGTAGCTTTCTTT. The full variable domain, its missing parts supplied by reference TRBV25-1 and TRBJ1-1, is EADIYQTPRYLVIGTGKKITLECSQTMGHDKMYWYQQDPGMELHLIHYSYGVNSTEKGDLSSESTVSRIRTEHFPLTLESARPSHTSQYLCASSDRQVAFFGQGTRLTVV.

CDR3 sequence (DNA): TGTGCCAGCAGCTCACAGGGGGGCTCATACACCGGGGAGCTGTTTTTT. Translation: CASSSQGGSYTGELFF. The rearrangement uses TRBV5-6 and TRBJ2-2; 8 bases line up with TRBD1. The V and J ends lost 3 bases and 3 bases, in that order; junction bases with no gene match: 7. The CDR3 has 16 residues. Germline assignment: CDR1 SGHDT and CDR2 YYEEEE.

This clone came up once. This sequence joins TRBV13 and TRBJ2-3; D gene ambiguous. Per the germline V gene, CDR1 is PRHDT and CDR2 is FYEKMQ (reference sequence). V was shortened by 1 base and J by 4 bases, with 6 bases between the two germline ends. The CDR3 spans 13 residues. CDR3 DNA: TGTGCCAGCAGCTTAGCGGTTTCAGATACGCAGTATTTT. Translation gives CASSLAVSDTQYF.

The chain couples TRBV7-9 to TRBJ1-3; a possible D gene is TRBD1 (5 bases). CDR1 is SEHNR, CDR2 FQNEAQ, per germline (reference sequence). The CDR3 contains 14 residues. The ends were cut back, 4 bases at V and 4 bases at J, with 11 bases in the middle. Here the CDR3 DNA reads TGTGCCAGCAGCTCAAACAGGCGGGGAAACACCATATATTTT. Its translation is CASSSNRRGNTIYF.

This sequence joins TRBV7-6 and TRBJ1-1; TRBD1 might be the D (6 bases). In germline, CDR1 is SGHVS, CDR2 FNYEAQ. The CDR3 sequence is 15 residues long. Trimming removed 5 bases at V and 1 base at J, with 14 bases between. CDR3 nucleotides: TGTGCCAGCAGCCCAAGACAGGCACAGAACACTGAAGCTTTCTTT. It translates to CASSPRQAQNTEAFF.

The gene calls are TRBV27 and TRBJ1-6; 7 bases are a match to TRBD1. After removal of 5 bases from V and 6 bases from J, the junction contained 10 bases not matched to a gene. CDR1 MNHEY and CDR2 SMNVEV come from the germline V gene (reference sequence). The length of the CDR3 is 16 residues. The CDR3, as DNA: TGTGCCAGCAGTGCTACAGGGGTCGACCTTAATTCACCCCTCCACTTT. Its translation is CASSATGVDLNSPLHF.

The V and J genes are TRBV12-5 and TRBJ1-4; D is unclear. Germline-derived CDR1 and CDR2 are LGHNT and FRNRAP. The CDR3 is 15 residues long. V was pared by 4 bases and J by 0 bases, with 9 bases between. The CDR3: CASGSRGATNEKLFF. CDR3 bases: TGTGCTAGTGGTTCCCGCGGTGCAACTAATGAAAAACTGTTTTTT.

The CDR3 here is CASSLRLGRRTEQYF. In DNA form, the CDR3 reads TGTGCCAGCAGCCTTCGACTAGGGAGAAGGACCGAGCAGTACTTC. This chain links TRBV3-1 (or the pseudogene TRBV3-2) with TRBJ2-7, with a weak D call TRBD2 (6 bases). With 4 bases removed from V and 6 bases from J, the gap between germline ends came to 19 bases. The germline V gene has CDR1 LGHDT and CDR2 YNNKEL (reference sequence). The CDR3 totals 15 residues.

J is TRBJ1-6 and V is TRBV5-4; possible D gene TRBD1, 5 bases. Germline CDR1 reads SGHNT; CDR2 reads YYREEE (reference sequence). V lost 0 bases and J lost 10, with 11 bases in between. The CDR3 has 14 amino acids. In DNA, the CDR3 is TGTGCCAGCAGCTTGGGACAGCTCGGATCACCCCTCCACTTT. Translating gives CASSLGQLGSPLHF.

This rearrangement joins TRBV4-2 to TRBJ1-4; no definite D call. CDR3 length equals 15 residues. The V and J ends lost 4 bases and 4 bases respectively, with 13 bases between them. CDR1 is LGHNA, CDR2 YNFKEQ, per germline. The CDR3 DNA reads as TGTGCCAGCAGCCTTTTCCGGCGGTTTAATGAAAAACTGTTTTTT. Translating it yields CASSLFRRFNEKLFF.

The chain employs TRBV3-1 (or the pseudogene TRBV3-2) and TRBJ2-2, with TRBD1 matching over 8 bases. Germline assignment: CDR1 LGHDT and CDR2 YNNKEL (reference sequence). The junction had 4 bases not matched to a gene; V was cut back by 2 bases and J by 5 bases. The length of the CDR3 is 15 residues. In nucleotides, the CDR3 is TGTGCCAGCAGCCAACCGGACAGGGCAACCGGGGAGCTGTTTTTT. Residues: CASSQPDRATGELFF.

Many counts were recorded for this clone. This chain links TRBV14 with TRBJ1-1; 7 bases are shared with TRBD1. The CDR3 is 17 amino acids. The junction had 15 bases not matched to a gene; V was cut back by 4 bases and J by 4 bases. CDR1 and CDR2 from the germline V gene are SGHDN and FVKESK. The CDR3 here is CASSPRDAGGKITEAFF. CDR3 DNA: TGTGCCAGCAGCCCCCGGGATGCAGGGGGAAAGATCACTGAAGCTTTCTTT.

The chain couples TRBV11-2 to TRBJ2-1; 9 bases match TRBD2. This CDR3 is 18 amino acids long. With 0 bases clipped from V and 7 bases from J, the junction kept 13 bases outside the gene matches. Germline V lookup: CDR1 SGHAT, CDR2 FQNNGV. The CDR3 DNA sequence: TGTGCCAGCAGCTTAGATCGGGGCGGGAGGGCTGTTTGGAATGAGCAGTTCTTC. Protein sequence: CASSLDRGGRAVWNEQFF.

CDR3 sequence reads: CASSHLGGNPNTEAFF. CDR3 nucleotide sequence: TGTGCCAGTAGTCACCTCGGGGGGAACCCGAACACTGAAGCTTTCTTT. The V and J genes are TRBV19 and TRBJ1-1, with D perhaps TRBD1 (5 bases). The CDR3 runs 16 residues. Germline CDR1 and CDR2: LNHDA and SQIVND (reference sequence). V was trimmed by 5 bases and J by 1 base, leaving 17 bases between them.

The chain carries TRBV10-3 and TRBJ2-2; 8 bases fit TRBD1. V was clipped by 10 bases and J by 0 bases; unmatched bases: 7. The CDR3 sequence is 15 residues long. Germline V gene sequence: CDR1 ENHRY, CDR2 SYGVKD. The CDR3 loop is CATNPDRANTGELFF. DNA for the CDR3: TGTGCCACCAACCCGGACAGGGCGAACACCGGGGAGCTGTTTTTT.

This clone was counted between two and nine times. The chain couples TRBV6-1 to TRBJ1-2; D possibly corresponds to TRBD1 (5 bases). Germline V gene lookup returns CDR1 MNHNS and CDR2 SASEGT. CDR3 length equals 14 residues. V gave up 3 bases and J gave up 1 base, with 9 bases separating them. The CDR3 spells CASSETDINYGYTF. The CDR3, as DNA: TGTGCCAGCAGTGAGACAGATATTAACTATGGCTACACCTTC.

This chain joins TRBV14 and TRBJ1-1; D ambiguous. CDR3 size: 13 residues. V was trimmed by 0 bases and J by 8 bases, leaving 10 bases between them. Germline lookup yields CDR1 SGHDN and CDR2 FVKESK. For the CDR3, the DNA is TGTGCCAGCAGCCAAGATCAGTTCTCCGAAGCTTTCTTT. Translation: CASSQDQFSEAFF.

The chain is built from TRBV12-5 and TRBJ2-1; TRBD2 aligns across 7 bases. In germline, CDR1 is LGHNT, CDR2 FRNRAP. Trimming at V came to 4 bases and at J to 8 bases, leaving 14 bases not matched to a gene. CDR3 length equals 16 residues. The CDR3 loop is CASGSNPAGIIDEQFF. The CDR3 DNA follows: TGTGCTAGTGGTTCGAATCCAGCGGGAATAATCGATGAGCAGTTCTTC.

In regard to this clone: A much larger clone lies one base from this, so it may be a read error. The chain uses TRBV6-5 and TRBJ1-1; the D gene is possibly TRBD1 (6 bases). V lost 4 bases and J lost 1, with 7 bases in between. The CDR3 sequence is 13 residues long. Germline CDR1 MNHEY, CDR2 SVGAGI. The CDR3 bases are TGTGCCAGCAGTTTGACAGGGAACACTGAAGCTTTCTTT. Its protein is CASSLTGNTEAFF.

The chain joins TRBV7-3 to TRBJ2-6, with D possibly TRBD1 on 5 matching bases. Germline V gives CDR1 SGHTA, CDR2 FQGTGA. The CDR3 totals 16 residues. V dropped 5 bases and J dropped 0 bases, with 11 bases sitting between them. The CDR3 DNA follows: TGTGCCAGCAGCCCGTCGACAGCCTCTGGGGCCAACGTCCTGACTTTC. Translated, it gives CASSPSTASGANVLTF.